This TCR beta chain appears in the sequencing data of a study of T cells in Graves' hyperthyroidism and ophthalmopathy. As for the study in general: Pretreatment peripheral blood was obtained at initial diagnosis.

Fresh peripheral blood, 9.5 to 10 ml of it, supplied the PBMCs. At least ten counts were recorded for this clonotype. V was pared by 7 bases and J by 0 bases, with 13 bases between. The CDR3 is 14 residues long. The investigators amplified TCR beta CDR3 regions from RNA transcripts. The HTBI set primed first-round TCR CDR3 RT-PCR. MiXCR, applied by TCRdb to the multiplex PCR reads, yields one record per CDR3 protein. The table has hundreds of thousands of distinct CDR3 sequences, roughly 14% seen once. Input material: blood. The receptor's source is a woman aged 35 to 49 with Graves' ophthalmopathy. V and J are TRBV12-3 or TRBV12-4 and TRBJ2-7; either TRBD1 or TRBD2 may supply D (5 bases each). In nucleotides, the CDR3 is TGTGCCAGCACGAGGGGCCTTAGCTCCTACGAGCAGTACTTC. Protein sequence: CASTRGLSSYEQYF.